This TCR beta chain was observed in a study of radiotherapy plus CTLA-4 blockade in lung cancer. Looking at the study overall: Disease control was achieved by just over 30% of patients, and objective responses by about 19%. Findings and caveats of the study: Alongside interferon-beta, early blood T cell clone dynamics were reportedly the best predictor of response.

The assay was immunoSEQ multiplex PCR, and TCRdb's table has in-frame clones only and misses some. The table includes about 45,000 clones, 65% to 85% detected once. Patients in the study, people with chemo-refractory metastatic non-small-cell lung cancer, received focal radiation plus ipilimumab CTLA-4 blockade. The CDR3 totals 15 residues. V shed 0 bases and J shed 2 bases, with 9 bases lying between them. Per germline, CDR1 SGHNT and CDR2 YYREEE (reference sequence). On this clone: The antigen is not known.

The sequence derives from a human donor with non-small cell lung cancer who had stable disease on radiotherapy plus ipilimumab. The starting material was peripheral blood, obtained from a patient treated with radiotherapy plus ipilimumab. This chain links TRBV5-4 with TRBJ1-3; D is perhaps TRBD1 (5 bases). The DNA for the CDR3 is TGTGCCAGCAGCTTGGATCAAGGGGCTGGAAACACCATATATTTT. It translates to CASSLDQGAGNTIYF.